These T cell receptor beta chains were read from a single sample in a study of spatial heterogeneity in lung cancer. TCRdb independently ran MiXCR on the 5' RACE reads; one entry per CDR3 protein. The sample lists 11,000 or so distinct CDR3 sequences; 9.5% to 15% were seen once. Sequenced here: lung tumor tissue, sampled at surgery. All receptors derive from a male donor with early-stage non-small cell lung cancer. Both conserved end residues are part of each CDR3. D genes are given only for firm matches.

d_call: TRBD1
v_call: TRBV4-3
j_call: TRBJ2-3
cdr3_aa: CASSQEMGQGIDTQYF

d_call: TRBD1
v_call: TRBV6-6
j_call: TRBJ1-2
cdr3_aa: CASSPRDSINYGYTF

d_call: -
v_call: TRBV13
j_call: TRBJ2-3
cdr3_aa: CASSLGGGSSDTQYF

d_call: TRBD1
v_call: TRBV29-1
j_call: TRBJ1-1
cdr3_aa: CSVFAGQKNTEAFF

d_call: -
v_call: TRBV6-6
j_call: TRBJ2-5
cdr3_aa: CASSYQTVGETQYF

d_call: -
v_call: TRBV5-1
j_call: TRBJ1-1
cdr3_aa: CASSLVGTTEAFF

d_call: -
v_call: TRBV21-1
j_call: TRBJ1-6
cdr3_aa: CASSKGQGAQNSPLHF

d_call: -
v_call: TRBV5-6
j_call: TRBJ2-5
cdr3_aa: CASSLISQETQYF

d_call: TRBD1
v_call: TRBV7-7
j_call: TRBJ2-3
cdr3_aa: CASSSQGAKTDTQYF

d_call: -
v_call: TRBV4-3
j_call: TRBJ1-1
cdr3_aa: CASSQDVRHTEAFF

d_call: TRBD1
v_call: TRBV27
j_call: TRBJ2-2
cdr3_aa: CASSFGRGLDTGELFF

d_call: -
v_call: TRBV4-2
j_call: TRBJ2-5
cdr3_aa: CASSGPGETQYF

d_call: TRBD1
v_call: TRBV28
j_call: TRBJ1-4
cdr3_aa: CASSLTGQGSEKLFF

d_call: -
v_call: TRBV5-1
j_call: TRBJ2-2
cdr3_aa: CASSFLRGGTGELFF

d_call: TRBD1
v_call: TRBV13
j_call: TRBJ2-6
cdr3_aa: CASSPGQGTGANVLTF

d_call: TRBD1
v_call: TRBV2
j_call: TRBJ2-7
cdr3_aa: CASSTTGVGQYF

d_call: -
v_call: TRBV7-2
j_call: TRBJ2-3
cdr3_aa: CASSLQATSTDTQYF

d_call: TRBD1
v_call: TRBV5-1
j_call: TRBJ2-5
cdr3_aa: CASTSTGALGETQYF

d_call: -
v_call: TRBV29-1
j_call: TRBJ1-1
cdr3_aa: CSVGTALPEAFF

d_call: -
v_call: TRBV7-2
j_call: TRBJ2-3
cdr3_aa: CASSLGGQRVDTQYF

d_call: TRBD1
v_call: TRBV7-2
j_call: TRBJ1-1
cdr3_aa: CASSLDRSRTEAFF

d_call: -
v_call: TRBV27
j_call: TRBJ2-3
cdr3_aa: CASSLSGGGAGPQYF

d_call: -
v_call: TRBV7-2
j_call: TRBJ2-3
cdr3_aa: CASSLAIGDTQYF

d_call: TRBD1
v_call: TRBV5-4
j_call: TRBJ1-1
cdr3_aa: CASSLVGTGLMNTEAFF

d_call: -
v_call: TRBV4-3
j_call: TRBJ1-5
cdr3_aa: CASSQDFNQPQHF

d_call: -
v_call: TRBV4-1
j_call: TRBJ1-2
cdr3_aa: CASSQVSRESFGYTF

d_call: TRBD2
v_call: TRBV4-3
j_call: TRBJ2-3
cdr3_aa: CASSQDSRGGADTQYF

d_call: TRBD1
v_call: TRBV4-1
j_call: TRBJ1-6
cdr3_aa: CASSSPSGTGYNSPLHF

d_call: -
v_call: TRBV6-2/TRBV6-3
j_call: TRBJ2-2
cdr3_aa: CASRESGVGELFF

d_call: -
v_call: TRBV28
j_call: TRBJ2-6
cdr3_aa: CASSPHSGANVLTF

d_call: -
v_call: TRBV5-1
j_call: TRBJ2-5
cdr3_aa: CASSSAVQETQYF